This T cell receptor (beta chain) was recorded in a study of T cell responses to AZD1222 COVID-19 vaccine. Study results and limitations: Every sample of the repertoires postdated the peak T cell response.

Note on this clone: Its antigen is unknown.

Assay: immunoSEQ multiplex PCR; the TCRdb copy retains only in-frame clones and omits some. Altogether around 250,000 clones are present, over 90% being singletons, with the ten largest covering around 0.57%. Germline V gene sequence: CDR1 SGHAT, CDR2 FQNNGV. The CDR3 covers 14 residues. Trimming removed 6 bases at V and 0 bases at J, with 11 bases between. This receptor was obtained from an adult in good health. The V call is TRBV11-2, the J call TRBJ1-1, with D perhaps TRBD1 (5 bases). This specimen was peripheral blood, taken on day 0 of AZD1222 vaccination. CDR3 bases: TGTGCCAGCAGAAAGGGGTACGTGAACACTGAAGCTTTCTTT. Amino acids: CASRKGYVNTEAFF. Full variable domain (outside the CDR3, taken from reference TRBV11-2 and TRBJ1-1): EAGVAQSPRYKIIEKRQSVAFWCNPISGHATLYWYQQILGQGPKLLIQFQNNGVVDDSQLPKDRFSAERLKGVDSTLKIQPAKLEDSAVYLCASRKGYVNTEAFFGQGTRLTVV.